The 18 T cell receptor beta chains below all came from one sample that was sequenced in a study of T cells in Graves' hyperthyroidism and ophthalmopathy. TCR beta CDR3 regions were amplified from RNA transcripts. When the TCR CDR3 underwent first-round RT-PCR, the HTBI primer set was used. From the multiplex PCR reads, TCRdb called clonotypes with MiXCR, one entry per CDR3 protein. The sample includes hundreds of thousands of distinct CDR3 sequences, less than 45% of them seen just once. Sequencing input: peripheral blood or thyroid tissue (not recorded which). The receptor source for this set is an adult man with Graves' disease, either hyperthyroidism or ophthalmopathy (not recorded which).

The CDR3 loop reads CASSLQGAFNEKLFF. The CDR3 nucleotides are TGTGCCAGCAGTCTACAGGGGGCTTTTAATGAAAAACTGTTTTTT. The chain couples TRBV6-5 to TRBJ1-4, with TRBD1 identical over 9 bases. Germline lookup yields CDR1 MNHEY and CDR2 SVGAGI. V lost 5 bases to trimming and J lost 4 bases; unmatched junction nucleotides: 5. This CDR3 contains 15 residues.

This chain uses TRBV2 with TRBJ1-4, with 8 positions matching TRBD1. The CDR3 is 16 amino acids. V shed 5 bases, J shed 6 bases, and the junction held 11 bases outside the gene matches. The germline gives CDR1 SNHLY, CDR2 FYNNEI. CDR3 in amino acids: CASSRQMTGADEKLFF. CDR3 DNA: TGTGCCAGCAGTCGCCAAATGACAGGGGCTGATGAAAAACTGTTTTTT.

The DNA for the CDR3 is TGTGCCAGCAGCTTCGGGGTATACAATGAGCAGTTCTTC. This encodes CASSFGVYNEQFF. The V gene is TRBV11-1, the J gene TRBJ2-1, with D possibly being TRBD2 (5 bases). With 3 bases removed from V and 4 bases from J, the gap between germline ends came to 7 bases. CDR3 length: 13 amino acids. Germline V CDR1 and CDR2: SGHAT, FQDESV (reference sequence).

V is TRBV7-2 and J is TRBJ2-5, with D possibly TRBD2 on 6 matching bases. CDR3 size: 16 residues. V dropped 6 bases and J dropped 2 bases, with 19 bases sitting between them. Per the germline V gene, CDR1 is SGHTA and CDR2 is FQGNSA. For the CDR3, the DNA is TGTGCCAGCAGTTACAGGCCCCGGGGACTTCAAGAGACCCAGTACTTC. Amino acid sequence: CASSYRPRGLQETQYF. The whole variable domain, filled in from reference TRBV7-2 and TRBJ2-5, reads GAGVSQSPSNKVTEKGKDVELRCDPISGHTALYWYRQSLGQGLEFLIYFQGNSAPDKSGLPSDRFSAERTGGSVSTLTIQRTQQEDSAVYLCASSYRPRGLQETQYFGPGTRLLVL.

This clonotype appeared a single time. As the CDR3 is not closed by the conserved phenylalanine or tryptophan, this likely results from a read error. The DNA is omitted, as the CDR3 cannot be located on it reliably, and the CDR3 follows TCRdb's listing. The chain recombines TRBV10-3 with TRBJ1-6. Germline V lookup: CDR1 ENHRY, CDR2 SYGVKD. The CDR3 has 9 residues if both end residues are counted. CDR3 sequence reads: CASSDTLTY.

The chain uses TRBV11-1 and TRBJ1-1; 7 positions match TRBD1. Germline CDR1 is SGHAT and CDR2 is FQDESV (reference sequence). Trimming at V came to 5 bases and at J to 0 bases, leaving 12 bases not matched to a gene. There are 17 residues in the CDR3. CDR3 sequence: CASSIPTGTVMNTEAFF. The CDR3, as DNA: TGTGCCAGCAGCATTCCGACAGGGACAGTTATGAACACTGAAGCTTTCTTT.

The J gene is TRBJ2-5, the V gene TRBV2; a possible D gene is TRBD1 (5 bases). Per germline, CDR1 SNHLY and CDR2 FYNNEI. This CDR3 comprises 13 residues. V shed 5 bases and J shed 9 bases, with 16 bases lying between them. CDR3 amino acids: CASSLQGFQPQYF. CDR3 DNA sequence: TGTGCCAGCAGTTTGCAGGGATTTCAGCCCCAGTACTTC.

This clonotype has just a few counts. V gene TRBV14 combines with J gene TRBJ2-5, with D possibly matching TRBD2 (5 bases). This CDR3 has 14 amino acids. CDR1 SGHDN and CDR2 FVKESK come from the germline V gene. V lost 4 bases and J lost 6, with 15 bases in between. The DNA of the CDR3 is TGTGCCAGCAGCCCATCCGGGGTTACGCAGACCCAGTACTTC. This encodes CASSPSGVTQTQYF.

The rearrangement links TRBV7-3 to TRBJ1-6, with 8 positions matching TRBD1. This CDR3 region has 12 residues. Unmatched junction bases numbered 6, after V lost 5 bases and J lost 15 bases. Germline-derived CDR1 and CDR2 are SGHTA and FQGTGA. The CDR3 coding sequence is TGTGCCAGCAGCAACAGGGGGAAACGCCTCCACTTT. Residues: CASSNRGKRLHF.

This clonotype was counted a few times. The V call is TRBV19, the J call TRBJ2-7, with a tentative D call TRBD2 (6 bases). CDR1 LNHDA and CDR2 SQIVND come from the germline V gene (reference sequence). Trimming took off 5 bases at V and 2 bases at J, with 13 bases between the two ends. The CDR3 length is 14 residues. CDR3 sequence (DNA): TGTGCCAGTAGTGGTCGGGGGAAACCCTACGAGCAGTACTTC. Amino acids: CASSGRGKPYEQYF.

Turning to this clonotype: This clone may be a read error of a much larger clone one base away. This chain uses TRBV7-8 with TRBJ2-7; D uncertain. The CDR3 is 14 amino acids. The V gene lost 1 base and the J gene lost 2 bases, with 9 bases spanning the gap. The germline CDR1 and CDR2 sequences are SGHVS and FQNEAQ. In DNA, the CDR3 is TGTGCCAGCAGCTTAGGTATAGATACCTACGAGCAGTACTTC. This encodes CASSLGIDTYEQYF.

This chain uses TRBV2 with TRBJ1-4; 7 nucleotides agree with TRBD1. V shed 9 bases, J shed 2 bases, and the junction held 6 bases outside the gene matches. Looked up from germline, CDR1 is SNHLY and CDR2 is FYNNEI. This CDR3 has 14 amino acids. The CDR3, as DNA: TGTGCCAGTGCCAGGGGGACCACTAATGAAAAACTGTTTTTT. This sequence encodes CASARGTTNEKLFF. Based on the CDR3 plus reference TRBV2 and TRBJ1-4, the full variable domain is EPEVTQTPSHQVTQMGQEVILRCVPISNHLYFYWYRQILGQKVEFLVSFYNNEISEKSEIFDDQFSVERPDGSNFTLKIRSTKLEDSAMYFCASARGTTNEKLFFGSGTQLSVL.

This clonotype was seen only once. This could be a read error, since a much larger clone is one nucleotide away. The gene calls are TRBV5-6 and TRBJ1-1; D might be TRBD1 (5 bases). CDR3 size: 14 residues. Germline V gene data show CDR1 as SGHDT and CDR2 as YYEEEE. DNA for the CDR3: TGTGCCAGCAGCCTATACTCAGGGATAGGTGGAGCTCTCTTT. It translates to CASSLYSGIGGALF.

This clonotype was detected ten times or more. This chain links TRBV7-8 with TRBJ1-2, with 7 bases matching TRBD1. Germline CDR1 and CDR2: SGHVS and FQNEAQ. Unmatched junction bases numbered 7, after V lost 1 base and J lost 5 bases. This CDR3 spans 15 amino acids. The CDR3 nucleotides read TGTGCCAGCAGCTTAGTGCAGGGGGTCGAGTATGGCTACACCTTC. Translated: CASSLVQGVEYGYTF.

Remarks on this clonotype: Given a much more abundant clone one base away, this may be a read error. The V gene is TRBV15, the J gene TRBJ1-5; possibly TRBD1 for D (6 bases). The CDR3 has 16 amino acids. V was clipped by 0 bases and J by 7 bases, with 16 bases between them. Germline lookup yields CDR1 LNHNV and CDR2 YYDKDF (reference sequence). This chain's CDR3 is CATSRDPWDTDQPQHF. CDR3 in DNA: TGTGCCACCAGCAGAGATCCCTGGGACACTGACCAGCCCCAGCATTTT.

On this clonotype itself: The junction does not match germline at one end; this may be a read error. The chain recombines TRBV7-8 with TRBJ1-4; the D gene is possibly TRBD1 (6 bases). CDR1 SGHVS and CDR2 FQNEAQ come from the germline V gene. The CDR3 runs 17 residues. CDR3 in amino acids: CASSRGKDGGQFEKLFF. DNA for the CDR3: TGCGCCAGCAGCCGGGGGAAGGACGGGGGGCAGTTTGAAAAACTGTTTTTT. The whole variable domain, remainder taken from reference TRBV7-8 and TRBJ1-4, is GAGVSQSPRYKVAKRGQDVALRCDPISGHVSLFWYQQALGQGPEFLTYFQNEAQLDKSGLPSDRFFAERPEGSVSTLKIQRTQQEDSAVYLCASSRGKDGGQFEKLFFGSGTQLSVL.

This clonotype was seen repeatedly, ten times or more. The rearrangement links TRBV29-1 to TRBJ1-1, with 11 bases lining up with TRBD1. The length of the CDR3 is 12 residues. Germline V gene sequence: CDR1 SQVTM, CDR2 ANQGSEA. J gave up 5 bases and V 6 bases, and 2 bases lay outside the gene matches. This chain's CDR3 is CSVGDRGTEAFF. The CDR3 DNA is TGCAGCGTGGGGGACAGGGGGACTGAAGCTTTCTTT.

This clonotype was seen a handful of times. The CDR3 DNA reads as TGTGCCAGCAGCCCAGCAGGGCGCCTCTATGGCTACACCTTC. Translated: CASSPAGRLYGYTF. This chain uses TRBV5-5 with TRBJ1-2; TRBD1 is a possible D gene (5 bases). V was clipped by 4 bases and J by 4 bases, with 14 bases between them. CDR3 length: 14 amino acids. The V gene's germline CDR1 is SGHKS and CDR2 YYEKEE (reference sequence). Supplemented by reference TRBV5-5 and TRBJ1-2, the full variable domain reads DAGVTQSPTHLIKTRGQQVTLRCSPISGHKSVSWYQQVLGQGPQFIFQYYEKEERGRGNFPDRFSARQFPNYSSELNVNALLLGDSALYLCASSPAGRLYGYTFGSGTRLTVV.